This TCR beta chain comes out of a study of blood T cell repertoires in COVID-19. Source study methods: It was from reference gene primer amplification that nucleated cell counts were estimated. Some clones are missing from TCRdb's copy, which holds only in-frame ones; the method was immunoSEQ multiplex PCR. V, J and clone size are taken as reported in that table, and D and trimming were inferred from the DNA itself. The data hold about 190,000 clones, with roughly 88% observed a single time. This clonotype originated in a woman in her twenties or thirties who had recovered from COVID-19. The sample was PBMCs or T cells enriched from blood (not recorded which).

The CDR3 loop is CASSLVVDEAGLTDTQYF. CDR3 in DNA: TGTGCCAGCAGCTTAGTGGTAGACGAGGCCGGTTTAACAGATACGCAGTATTTT. The chain links TRBV7-6 to TRBJ2-3; D is unclear. V was clipped by 1 base and J by 3 bases, with 20 bases between them. There are 18 residues in the CDR3. Germline V gene sequence: CDR1 SGHVS, CDR2 FNYEAQ.